Shown below are 7 T cell receptor beta chains from a single sample sequenced in a study of glioma-infiltrating T cells after dendritic cell vaccination (dated by TCRdb to 2016 to 2018). What the time point label conveys for this sample: after dendritic cell vaccination, including at tumor progression/relapse. The library was made by the immunoSEQ multiplex PCR assay. Entries here come from immuneACCESS through TCRdb and include only in-frame sequences with V and J called. Some clones fail to appear in such tables; in the studies checked, an unresolved V gene covers under half of the shortfall, and the cause of the remainder is unknown. This sample has roughly 88,000 clones in its table, and 75% to 85% of those were observed once. The ten largest clones add up to around 2.2% of the sample. This material consisted of blood, taken after dendritic cell vaccination. The source of these receptors is a human donor with glioblastoma.

The chain carries TRBV2 and TRBJ1-1, with 9 bases identical to TRBD1. The germline V gene has CDR1 SNHLY and CDR2 FYNNEI. The V and J ends lost 0 bases and 5 bases, in that order; junction bases with no gene match: 4. The CDR3 sequence is 15 residues long. This CDR3 reads CASSEAPGQGTEAFF. The CDR3 DNA sequence: TGTGCCAGCAGTGAAGCGCCCGGACAGGGGACTGAAGCTTTCTTT.

The V gene is TRBV7-2, the J gene TRBJ1-1, with D possibly being TRBD1 (5 bases). This CDR3 is 15 amino acids long. Germline CDR1 reads SGHTA; CDR2 reads FQGNSA. Trimming shortened V by 6 bases and J by 6 bases, and 20 bases separated the two germline ends. The CDR3 nucleotides read TGTGCCAGCAGAAAAAAAACAGGTTCGATCGCTGAAGCTTTCTTT. Encoded protein: CASRKKTGSIAEAFF.

The chain is built from TRBV18 and TRBJ2-7, with D possibly matching TRBD1 (6 bases). The germline V and J ends were trimmed by 5 bases and 2 bases, with 10 bases remaining between them. Germline V gene lookup returns CDR1 KGHSH and CDR2 LQKENI. This CDR3 has 13 amino acids. The DNA for the CDR3 is TGTGCCAGCTCAGACGGACAGACCTACGAGCAGTACGTC. This translates into CASSDGQTYEQYV.

In its sample, this clone was seen a few times. The rearrangement joins TRBV7-2 to TRBJ1-2; 7 positions match TRBD1. Unmatched junction bases numbered 7, after V lost 7 bases and J lost 2 bases. CDR1 is SGHTA, CDR2 FQGNSA, per germline. The CDR3 runs to 14 residues. CDR3 in DNA: TGTGCCAGCACCCCGAGCAGGGGGAACTATGGCTACACCTTC. Its translation is CASTPSRGNYGYTF.

The chain is built from TRBV5-8 and TRBJ1-2, with D possibly TRBD1 on 5 matching bases. Germline V gives CDR1 SGHTS, CDR2 YDEGEE. The CDR3 sequence is 16 residues long. The V gene lost 0 bases and the J gene lost 2 bases, with 14 bases spanning the gap. The CDR3 sequence is CASSLASQGSNYGYTF. CDR3 DNA: TGTGCCAGCAGCTTGGCCTCTCAGGGCAGCAACTATGGCTACACCTTC.

This clone appeared a few times. The rearrangement uses TRBV4-1 and TRBJ2-1; TRBD2 matches at 7 bases. The V gene end was trimmed by 1 base and the J gene end by 5 bases; junction bases not matched to a gene: 8. CDR1 and CDR2 (germline): MGHRA, YSYEKL. This CDR3 spans 16 amino acids. The CDR3 spells CASSQGEGRTNNEQFF. CDR3 DNA: TGCGCCAGCAGCCAAGGGGAGGGGCGGACGAACAATGAGCAGTTCTTC.

This rearrangement joins TRBV7-7 to TRBJ2-7, with no clear D. V lost 1 base and J 5 bases, leaving 12 bases between the germline ends. This CDR3 is 14 amino acids long. Looked up from germline, CDR1 is SSHAT and CDR2 is FNYEAQ (reference sequence). The CDR3 coding sequence is TGTGCCAGCAGCTTAGATCCACAGTCCCACGAGCAGTACTTC. It yields the protein CASSLDPQSHEQYF.